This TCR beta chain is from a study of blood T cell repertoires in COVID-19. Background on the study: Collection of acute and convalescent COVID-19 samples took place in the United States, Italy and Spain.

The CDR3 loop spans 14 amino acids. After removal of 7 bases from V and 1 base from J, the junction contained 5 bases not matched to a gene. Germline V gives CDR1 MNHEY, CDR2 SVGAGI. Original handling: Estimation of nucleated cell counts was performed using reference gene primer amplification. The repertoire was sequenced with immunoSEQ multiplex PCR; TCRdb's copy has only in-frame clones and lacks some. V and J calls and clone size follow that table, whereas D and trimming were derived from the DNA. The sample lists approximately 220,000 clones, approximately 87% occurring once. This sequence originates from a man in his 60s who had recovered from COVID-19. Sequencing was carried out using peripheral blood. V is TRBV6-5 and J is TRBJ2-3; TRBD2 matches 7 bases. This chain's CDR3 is CASTRGGGTDTQYF. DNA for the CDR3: TGTGCCAGCACCCGGGGAGGGGGCACAGATACGCAGTATTTT.